This T cell receptor beta chain emerged from a study of shared clonotypes between healthy human individuals. In the original analysis: From ImmunoSEQ came sequences covering only the junction and carrying no quality scores, so filtering differed. Sequencing was performed with immunoSEQ multiplex PCR; in TCRdb, only in-frame clones are kept and a portion is missing. V, J and clone size were drawn from that table, and D and trimming were deduced from the DNA. Of 550,000 to 800,000 clones listed, 90% are singletons. The CDR3 is 16 residues long. Germline lookup yields CDR1 SEHNR and CDR2 FQNEAQ (reference sequence). The V gene end was trimmed by 5 bases and the J gene end by 2 bases; junction bases not matched to a gene: 7.

The chain carries TRBV7-9 and TRBJ2-1, with 9 bases aligning to TRBD2. The TCR originated in a man younger than 30 in good health. Some clones in this sample may be carry-over from other donors' samples. Sequenced material: memory CD8+ T cells from PBMCs. As for subset: CD45RO+ cells pooled with CCR7-negative TemRA cells. CDR3 sequence reads: CASSGGLAVAYNEQFF. The DNA of the CDR3 is TGTGCCAGCAGCGGGGGACTAGCCGTAGCCTACAATGAGCAGTTCTTC.